This TCR beta chain was found in a study of blood T cell repertoires in COVID-19. Study at large: Sites in the United States, Italy and Spain provided acute and convalescent COVID-19 samples. The cDNA or gDNA used as material had been derived from T cells, B-cell-depleted T cells, or PBMCs.

In the original processing: Counts of nucleated cells, estimated from reference gene primer amplification, were obtained. The repertoire was sequenced with immunoSEQ multiplex PCR; TCRdb's copy has only in-frame clones and lacks some. That table gives V, J and clone size, and the DNA gave D and trimming. Of about 140,000 clones in the sample, roughly 85% were seen once. Germline-derived CDR1 and CDR2 are SGDLS and YYNGEE. CDR3 length equals 16 residues. J gave up 1 base and V 0 bases, and 5 bases lay outside the gene matches. The TCR sequence derives from a man aged 45-60 years with acute or convalescent COVID-19. The chain carries TRBV9 and TRBJ2-3; 7 positions agree with TRBD2. The sequenced sample consisted of peripheral blood. In nucleotides, the CDR3 is TGTGCCAGCAGCGTAGCGCCGGGAGGAGGCACAGATACGCAGTATTTT. Amino acids: CASSVAPGGGTDTQYF.